The clone carrying this TCR beta chain was found a few times. The target antigen is unknown. This record comes from a study of T cells after yellow fever vaccination. Whole-study results and caveats: Bulk-population clonotypes that are abundant could appear as contaminants in FACS-sorted repertoires.

UMIs were added to TCR cDNA along with a universal primer site when it was made by 5'RACE template switching. TCRdb re-analysed the 5' RACE reads in MiXCR, keeping a single row per CDR3 protein. The table has about 330,000 distinct CDR3 sequences, around 6.8% seen once. Specimen: PBMCs, collected around 45 days after the first yellow fever vaccination. This receptor was obtained from a man aged 18 to 29 who received the YFV17D yellow fever vaccine.

In nucleotides, the CDR3 is TGCAGCGTAGAGAGCGGGGGAAGAACCTACAATGAGCAGTTCTTC. This gives the protein CSVESGGRTYNEQFF. The genes are TRBV29-1 and TRBJ2-1, with TRBD2 matching over 8 bases. There are 15 residues in the CDR3. V trimming: 6 bases; J trimming: 2 bases; junction bases outside the gene matches: 9. Germline V lookup: CDR1 SQVTM, CDR2 ANQGSEA.